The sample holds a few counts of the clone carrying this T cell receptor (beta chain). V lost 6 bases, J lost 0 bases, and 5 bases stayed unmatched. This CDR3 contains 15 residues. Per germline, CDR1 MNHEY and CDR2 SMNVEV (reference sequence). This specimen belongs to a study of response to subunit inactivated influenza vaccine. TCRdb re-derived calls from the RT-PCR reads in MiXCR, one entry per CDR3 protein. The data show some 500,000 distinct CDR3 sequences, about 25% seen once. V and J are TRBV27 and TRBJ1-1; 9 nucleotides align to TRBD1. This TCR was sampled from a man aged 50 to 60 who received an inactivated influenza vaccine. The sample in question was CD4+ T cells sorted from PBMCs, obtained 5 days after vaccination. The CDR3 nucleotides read TGTGCCAGCAGGGAACAGGGGGCGCTGAACACTGAAGCTTTCTTT. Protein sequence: CASREQGALNTEAFF.